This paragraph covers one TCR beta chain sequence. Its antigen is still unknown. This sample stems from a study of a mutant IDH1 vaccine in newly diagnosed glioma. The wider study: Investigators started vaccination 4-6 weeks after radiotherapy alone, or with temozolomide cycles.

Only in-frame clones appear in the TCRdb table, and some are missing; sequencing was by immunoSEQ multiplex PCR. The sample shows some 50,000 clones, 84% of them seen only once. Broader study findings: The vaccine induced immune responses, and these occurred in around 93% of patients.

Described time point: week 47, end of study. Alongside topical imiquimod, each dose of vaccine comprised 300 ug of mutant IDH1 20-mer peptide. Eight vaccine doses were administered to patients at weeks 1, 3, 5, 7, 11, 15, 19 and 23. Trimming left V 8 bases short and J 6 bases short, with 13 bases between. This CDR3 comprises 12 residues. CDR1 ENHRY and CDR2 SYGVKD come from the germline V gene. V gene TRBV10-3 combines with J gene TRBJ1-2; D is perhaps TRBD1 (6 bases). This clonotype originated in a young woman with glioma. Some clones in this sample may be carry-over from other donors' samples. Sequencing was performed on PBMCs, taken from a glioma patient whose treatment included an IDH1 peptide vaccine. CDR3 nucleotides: TGTGCCATCGGGGGGACAACTAATGGCTACACCTTC. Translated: CAIGGTTNGYTF.